The 27 T cell receptor beta chains in this list originate from one sample, sequenced in a study of blood T cell repertoires in COVID-19. The method was immunoSEQ multiplex PCR; TCRdb's version includes in-frame clones alone and lacks a portion of them. The sample has approximately 280,000 clones; over 85% are singletons. The sequencing input was PBMCs or T cells enriched from blood (not recorded which). The receptors derive from a woman between 55 and 75 years old who had recovered from COVID-19.

This chain links TRBV11-3 with TRBJ2-3, with D tentatively TRBD1 (6 bases). Trimming stripped 4 bases from V and 3 bases from J, with 17 bases between. This CDR3 has 16 amino acids. Germline CDR1 is SGHNT and CDR2 is YENEEA. CDR3 DNA: TGTGCCAGCAGCTCTCGACCCGAAGGGGGAACAGATACGCAGTATTTT. It translates to CASSSRPEGGTDTQYF. Looking up the rest from reference TRBV11-3 and TRBJ2-3 gives the full variable domain: EAGVVQSPRYKIIEKKQPVAFWCNPISGHNTLYWYLQNLGQGPELLIRYENEEAVDDSQLPKDRFSAERLKGVDSTLKIQPAELGDSAVYLCASSSRPEGGTDTQYFGPGTRLTVL.

V usage is TRBV5-1 and J usage is TRBJ2-5; 7 bases are shared with TRBD2. This CDR3 spans 14 amino acids. The trim removed 3 bases at V and 1 base at J, leaving 3 bases unmatched. Germline V gene lookup returns CDR1 SGHRS and CDR2 YFSETQ. The DNA for the CDR3 is TGCGCCAGCAGCTGGGGACTACTCCAAGAGACCCAGTACTTC. It specifies CASSWGLLQETQYF.

This rearrangement joins TRBV15 to TRBJ2-5; the match to TRBD1 covers 7 bases. The germline CDR1 and CDR2 sequences are LNHNV and YYDKDF (reference sequence). After removal of 3 bases from V and 0 bases from J, the junction contained 7 bases not matched to a gene. The CDR3 extends over 16 amino acids. The CDR3 sequence: CATSSQPTGYQETQYF. The CDR3, as DNA: TGTGCCACCAGCAGCCAGCCGACAGGGTACCAAGAGACCCAGTACTTC. The full variable domain, completed using reference TRBV15 and TRBJ2-5, is DAMVIQNPRYQVTQFGKPVTLSCSQTLNHNVMYWYQQKSSQAPKLLFHYYDKDFNNEADTPDNFQSRRPNTSFCFLDIRSPGLGDTAMYLCATSSQPTGYQETQYFGPGTRLLVL.

Of note for this clone: This sample also contains other DNA sequences that code for the same CDR3. This rearrangement joins TRBV12-3 or TRBV12-4 to TRBJ1-6; D not certain. The CDR3 consists of 13 residues. Trimming removed 0 bases at V and 10 bases at J, with 7 bases between. The CDR3: CASSLAGGSPLHF. CDR3 sequence (DNA): TGTGCCAGCAGTTTAGCCGGAGGATCACCCCTCCACTTT.

This clone showed up just once. The V call is TRBV28, the J call TRBJ1-6; D is unresolved. V was shortened by 7 bases and J by 6 bases, with 4 bases between the two germline ends. CDR1 is MDHEN and CDR2 is SYDVKM in the germline V gene. This CDR3 has 11 residues. As DNA, the CDR3 is TGTGCCAGCACCCGTAATTCACCCCTCCACTTT. Its translation is CASTRNSPLHF.

The chain is built from TRBV19 and TRBJ1-3, with D possibly being TRBD1 (6 bases). This CDR3 has 14 residues. Germline V lookup: CDR1 LNHDA, CDR2 SQIVND (reference sequence). The germline V and J ends were trimmed by 6 bases and 3 bases, with 12 bases remaining between them. CDR3 protein: CASSPQGDGNTIYF. The CDR3 coding sequence is TGTGCCAGTAGCCCACAGGGAGATGGAAACACCATATATTTT.

This chain links TRBV4-1 with TRBJ2-7, with D possibly matching TRBD2 (6 bases). The V gene's germline CDR1 is MGHRA and CDR2 YSYEKL. The CDR3 runs to 15 residues. Trimming removed 0 bases at V and 3 bases at J, with 12 bases between. This CDR3 is CASSQDQLASYEQYF. Here the CDR3 DNA reads TGCGCCAGCAGCCAAGATCAACTAGCTAGCTACGAGCAGTACTTC.

Here the CDR3 DNA reads TGTGCCAGCAGCCGGACTAGCGGGTATGAAGATACGCAGTATTTT. This codes for CASSRTSGYEDTQYF. The chain carries TRBV7-9 and TRBJ2-3, with 11 bases fitting TRBD2. Germline V gives CDR1 SEHNR, CDR2 FQNEAQ (reference sequence). V lost 5 bases and J lost 5; bases outside the gene matches: 6. The CDR3 contains 15 residues.

The rearrangement links TRBV11-3 to TRBJ2-6, with D possibly TRBD2 on 5 matching bases. Deletions cut 5 bases from V and 4 bases from J, with 12 bases between. Germline CDR1 and CDR2: SGHNT and YENEEA. The CDR3 is 15 amino acids. CDR3 residues: CASSLFSGGANVLTF. The CDR3 region has the DNA TGTGCCAGCAGCCTTTTTTCGGGAGGGGCCAACGTCCTGACTTTC.

This clone has just a few counts. The chain employs TRBV19 and TRBJ2-2, with 10 bases identical to TRBD1. This CDR3 region has 16 residues. Germline V CDR1 and CDR2: LNHDA, SQIVND (reference sequence). The V segment lost 4 bases and the J segment 3 bases; nucleotides outside the gene matches: 5. The CDR3 here is CASSTKGQGHTGELFF. Here the CDR3 DNA reads TGTGCCAGTAGTACAAAGGGACAGGGGCACACCGGGGAGCTGTTTTTT. The variable domain in full, with the rest retrieved from reference TRBV19 and TRBJ2-2, is DGGITQSPKYLFRKEGQNVTLSCEQNLNHDAMYWYRQDPGQGLRLIYYSQIVNDFQKGDIAEGYSVSREKKESFPLTVTSAQKNPTAFYLCASSTKGQGHTGELFFGEGSRLTVL.

This chain connects TRBV3-1 (or the pseudogene TRBV3-2) to TRBJ2-1; 8 bases match TRBD1. The CDR3 extends over 14 amino acids. CDR1 LGHDT and CDR2 YNNKEL come from the germline V gene (reference sequence). V trimming: 5 bases; J trimming: 10 bases; junction bases outside the gene matches: 10. The CDR3 loop is CASSSQQGVGEQFF. The CDR3 DNA reads as TGTGCCAGCAGCTCCCAACAGGGGGTTGGGGAGCAGTTCTTC.

J is TRBJ2-1 and V is TRBV29-1; TRBD2 matches at 8 bases. Germline CDR1 SQVTM, CDR2 ANQGSEA. The CDR3 sequence is 15 residues long. Unmatched junction bases numbered 13, after V lost 6 bases and J lost 6 bases. The CDR3 DNA is TGCAGCGTCAATGGGGTGACTAGCGACTTCAATGAGCAGTTCTTC. Its protein is CSVNGVTSDFNEQFF.

This chain connects TRBV28 to TRBJ2-1; 9 positions agree with TRBD2. Trimming took 7 bases from V and 10 from J; bases not matched to a gene: 14. The germline CDR1 and CDR2 sequences are MDHEN and SYDVKM. This CDR3 has 15 residues. DNA for the CDR3: TGTGCCAGCAAGGTAGCGGGAGAGGGTTGGGGAGAGCAGTTCTTC. This codes for CASKVAGEGWGEQFF.

V is TRBV14 and J is TRBJ2-5; 9 bases align to TRBD2. This CDR3 region has 16 residues. The V gene end was trimmed by 5 bases and the J gene end by 0 bases; junction bases not matched to a gene: 7. Germline V CDR1 and CDR2: SGHDN, FVKESK. The DNA of the CDR3 is TGTGCCAGCAGCTCGCGACTAGCGGCGAACCAAGAGACCCAGTACTTC. This gives the protein CASSSRLAANQETQYF.

V gene TRBV5-6 combines with J gene TRBJ2-1; the D is unclear. CDR1 and CDR2 from the germline V gene are SGHDT and YYEEEE. The length of the CDR3 is 13 residues. V lost 3 bases, J lost 5 bases, and 9 bases lay in between. Here the CDR3 reads CASSYGTDNEQFF. CDR3 DNA: TGTGCCAGCAGCTATGGAACAGACAATGAGCAGTTCTTC.

Here the CDR3 DNA reads TGTGCCAGCAGCAGGGAGGGGAGCGAGCAGTACTTC. This codes for CASSREGSEQYF. The chain links TRBV7-6 to TRBJ2-7; 7 bases align to TRBD2. Per germline, CDR1 SGHVS and CDR2 FNYEAQ. CDR3 length equals 12 residues. V shed 5 bases, J shed 6 bases, and the junction held 4 bases outside the gene matches.

The chain combines TRBV11-2 with TRBJ1-2; D unclear. This CDR3 comprises 13 residues. In germline, CDR1 is SGHAT, CDR2 FQNNGV. The V and J ends lost 2 bases and 8 bases respectively, with 12 bases between them. CDR3 loop: CASSLSFDGGYTF. The CDR3 DNA is TGTGCCAGCAGCTTAAGTTTCGACGGGGGCTACACCTTC.

The rearrangement links TRBV6-5 to TRBJ1-2, with D perhaps matching TRBD1 (6 bases). The germline V gene encodes CDR1 MNHEY and CDR2 SVGAGI. The V gene lost 7 bases and the J gene lost 3 bases, with 12 bases spanning the gap. This CDR3 is 13 amino acids long. In DNA form, the CDR3 reads TGTGCCAGCAACCAGGGGCTCGACTATGGCTACACCTTC. Its protein product is CASNQGLDYGYTF.

V is TRBV28 and J is TRBJ2-7; no firm D call. Trimming took 2 bases from V and 6 from J, leaving 5 bases between them. This CDR3 is built from 11 residues. CDR1 and CDR2 (germline): MDHEN, SYDVKM. This CDR3 reads CASSLNSEQYF. The CDR3 nucleotides read TGTGCCAGCAGTTTAAATAGCGAGCAGTACTTC.

V is TRBV10-3 and J is TRBJ2-7, with TRBD2 matching 14 bases. Germline lookup yields CDR1 ENHRY and CDR2 SYGVKD. The ends lost 5 bases at V and 3 bases at J; junction bases unmatched: 6. CDR3 length equals 16 residues. The CDR3: CAISTGTSGRIYEQYF. DNA of the CDR3: TGTGCCATCAGTACCGGGACTAGCGGGAGAATCTACGAGCAGTACTTC.

This rearrangement joins TRBV28 to TRBJ2-3, with 10 bases lining up with TRBD2. CDR3 length: 17 residues. CDR1 and CDR2 from the germline V gene are MDHEN and SYDVKM. V lost 4 bases and J lost 4; bases outside the gene matches: 11. The CDR3 reads CASSSPEIAGGPDTQYF. In DNA, the CDR3 is TGTGCCAGCAGTTCCCCTGAAATAGCGGGGGGCCCAGATACGCAGTATTTT.

V is TRBV30 and J is TRBJ1-4; a possible D gene is TRBD1 (5 bases). Germline CDR1 is GTSNPN and CDR2 is SVGIG (reference sequence). CDR3 length: 10 residues. CDR3 sequence: CGAGGEKLFF. CDR3 in DNA: TGTGGGGCCGGGGGTGAAAAACTGTTTTTT. The complete variable domain, with remaining parts taken from reference TRBV30 and TRBJ1-4, reads SQTIHQWPATLVQPVGSPLSLECTVEGTSNPNLYWYRQAAGRGLQLLFYSVGIGQISSEVPQNLSASRPQDRQFILSSKKLLLSDSGFYLCGAGGEKLFFGSGTQLSVL.

This clone was recorded at least ten times. This chain links TRBV11-2 with TRBJ2-7, with TRBD2 matching 8 bases. CDR3 length: 14 residues. Germline CDR1 and CDR2: SGHAT and FQNNGV. Trimming took 4 bases from V and 6 from J; bases not matched to a gene: 8. The CDR3 DNA follows: TGTGCCAGCAGCTCCCGGGGGGGGCGCCTCGAGCAGTACTTC. This sequence encodes CASSSRGGRLEQYF.

The chain carries TRBV19 and TRBJ2-5, with TRBD1 identical over 7 bases. The CDR3 spans 14 residues. Germline loops: CDR1 LNHDA, CDR2 SQIVND (reference sequence). J was trimmed by 5 bases and V by 6 bases; bases with no gene match: 9. CDR3 residues: CASSVGTEEETQYF. CDR3 in DNA: TGTGCCAGTAGCGTTGGGACAGAGGAGGAGACCCAGTACTTC.

V is TRBV5-8 and J is TRBJ1-1; D gene uncertain. Germline V gene sequence: CDR1 SGHTS, CDR2 YDEGEE. This CDR3 region has 12 residues. V lost 0 bases, J lost 10 bases, and 10 bases lay in between. The CDR3 bases are TGTGCCAGCAGCTTGGACCGATTAGTAGCTTTCTTT. Protein sequence: CASSLDRLVAFF.

J is TRBJ1-5 and V is TRBV4-2, with D hard to call. V was clipped by 0 bases and J by 7 bases, with 13 bases between them. This CDR3 contains 15 residues. CDR1 is LGHNA and CDR2 is YNFKEQ in the germline V gene. The CDR3 DNA reads TGTGCCAGCAGCCAAGAGTGGAGGGAACTCCAGCCCCAGCATTTT. Amino acid sequence: CASSQEWRELQPQHF.

In this sample, this clone turned up a few times. The chain is built from TRBV27 and TRBJ1-6, with D uncertain. This CDR3 region has 13 residues. Germline V lookup: CDR1 MNHEY, CDR2 SMNVEV (reference sequence). V shed 4 bases and J shed 10 bases, with 11 bases lying between them. CDR3 sequence (DNA): TGTGCCAGCAGTTCCTCCAGCGGGTCACCCCTCCACTTT. This translates into CASSSSSGSPLHF.